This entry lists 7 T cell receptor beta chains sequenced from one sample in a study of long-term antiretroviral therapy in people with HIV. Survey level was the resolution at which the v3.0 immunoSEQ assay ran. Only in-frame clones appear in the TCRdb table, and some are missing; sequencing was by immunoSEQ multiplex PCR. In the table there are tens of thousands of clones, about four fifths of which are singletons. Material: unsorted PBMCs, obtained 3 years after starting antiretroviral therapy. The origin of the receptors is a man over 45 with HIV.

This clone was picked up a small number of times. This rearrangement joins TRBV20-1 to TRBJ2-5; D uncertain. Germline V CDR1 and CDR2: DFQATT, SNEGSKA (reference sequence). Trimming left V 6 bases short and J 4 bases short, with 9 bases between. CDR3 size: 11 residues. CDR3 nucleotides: TGCAGTGCCGCCCCCGGAGAGACCCAGTACTTC. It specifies CSAAPGETQYF.

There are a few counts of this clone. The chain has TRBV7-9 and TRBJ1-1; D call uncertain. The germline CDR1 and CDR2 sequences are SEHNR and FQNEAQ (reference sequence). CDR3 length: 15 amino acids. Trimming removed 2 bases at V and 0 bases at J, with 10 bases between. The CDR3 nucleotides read TGTGCCAGCAGCTTAACCTCACAGATGAACACTGAAGCTTTCTTT. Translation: CASSLTSQMNTEAFF.

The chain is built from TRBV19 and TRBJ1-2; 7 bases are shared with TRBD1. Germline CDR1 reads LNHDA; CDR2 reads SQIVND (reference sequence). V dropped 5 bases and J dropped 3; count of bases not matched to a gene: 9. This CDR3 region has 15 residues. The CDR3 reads CASSRRDSHYYGYTF. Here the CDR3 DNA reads TGTGCCAGTAGTCGCCGGGACAGCCACTACTATGGCTACACCTTC.

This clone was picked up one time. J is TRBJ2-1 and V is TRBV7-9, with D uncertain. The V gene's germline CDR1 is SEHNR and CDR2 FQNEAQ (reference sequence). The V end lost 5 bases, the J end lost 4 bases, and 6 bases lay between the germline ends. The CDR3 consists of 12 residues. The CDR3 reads CASSLGYNEQFF. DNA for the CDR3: TGTGCCAGCAGCCTGGGTTACAATGAGCAGTTCTTC. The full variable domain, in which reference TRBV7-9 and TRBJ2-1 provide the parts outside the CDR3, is DTGVSQNPRHKITKRGQNVTFRCDPISEHNRLYWYRQTLGQGPEFLTYFQNEAQLEKSRLLSDRFSAERPKGSFSTLEIQRTEQGDSAMYLCASSLGYNEQFFGPGTRLTVL.

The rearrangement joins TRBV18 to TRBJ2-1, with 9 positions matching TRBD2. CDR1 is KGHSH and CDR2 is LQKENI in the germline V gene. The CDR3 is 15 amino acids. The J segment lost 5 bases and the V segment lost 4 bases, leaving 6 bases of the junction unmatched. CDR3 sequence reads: CASSRAGGFNNEQFF. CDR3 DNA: TGTGCCAGCTCACGAGCGGGGGGCTTTAACAATGAGCAGTTCTTC.

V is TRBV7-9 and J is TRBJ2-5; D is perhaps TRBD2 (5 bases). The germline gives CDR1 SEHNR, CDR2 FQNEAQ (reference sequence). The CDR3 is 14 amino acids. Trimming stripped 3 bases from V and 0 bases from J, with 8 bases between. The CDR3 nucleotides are TGTGCCAGCAGCTTGGAGGTCTACCAAGAGACCCAGTACTTC. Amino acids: CASSLEVYQETQYF. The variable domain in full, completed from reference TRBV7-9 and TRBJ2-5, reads DTGVSQNPRHKITKRGQNVTFRCDPISEHNRLYWYRQTLGQGPEFLTYFQNEAQLEKSRLLSDRFSAERPKGSFSTLEIQRTEQGDSAMYLCASSLEVYQETQYFGPGTRLLVL.

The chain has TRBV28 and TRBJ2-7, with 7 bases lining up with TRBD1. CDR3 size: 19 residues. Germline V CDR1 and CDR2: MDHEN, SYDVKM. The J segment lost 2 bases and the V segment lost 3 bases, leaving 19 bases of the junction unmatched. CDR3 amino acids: CASSLARYGGQGVPYEQYF. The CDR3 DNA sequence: TGTGCCAGCAGTTTGGCGCGTTATGGTGGGCAGGGGGTCCCCTACGAGCAGTACTTC.